This T cell receptor (beta chain) was sequenced in a study of T cell responses to AZD1222 COVID-19 vaccine. The table came from immunoSEQ multiplex PCR; TCRdb's copy has only in-frame clones and leaves some out. The sample lists over 120,000 clones; 89% were seen once. With 11 bases removed from V and 8 bases from J, the gap between germline ends came to 18 bases. This CDR3 contains 12 residues. Germline-derived CDR1 and CDR2 are MNHEY and SVGAGI. In its sample, this clone was seen a few times. The receptor was derived from an adult who received the AZD1222 COVID-19 vaccine. The chain joins TRBV6-5 to TRBJ1-2, with D maybe TRBD1 (6 bases). This material consisted of peripheral blood, taken 28 days after the second AZD1222 dose. CDR3 DNA: TGTGCCTGTTGGGGGAGGGGGGGAGGCTACACCTTC. It yields the protein CACWGRGGGYTF.